The rows below give T cell receptor beta chains drawn from one sample of a study of human T cells and chemical hapten exposure. One entry per CDR3 protein, called by TCRdb with MiXCR from the RACE reads. The repertoire has some 70,000 distinct CDR3 sequences, about a tenth of them found once; the top ten carry around 6.8%. Sequencing used whole blood, obtained in connection with sensitization to the hapten diphenylcyclopropenone (DPC). The receptors come from a woman between 45 and 65 years old with alopecia areata. Some clones in this sample may be carry-over from other donors' samples. Both conserved end residues are part of each CDR3. D genes are given only for firm matches. Clone size is not always given. Where it is, it says once, few, many or a class for expanded clones.

D,V,size,J,CDR3,DNA
-,TRBV18,-,TRBJ1-5,CASSQGYSQPQHF,TGTGCCAGCTCACAAGGTTATAGTCAGCCCCAGCATTTT
-,TRBV7-8,many,TRBJ2-7,CASSLRVAGEMGEQYF,TGTGCCAGCAGCTTACGCGTGGCAGGGGAGATGGGCGAGCAGTACTTC
TRBD2,TRBV5-1,-,TRBJ2-1,CASSPSASGSYGEQFF,TGCGCCAGCAGCCCCTCGGCTAGCGGGAGCTACGGTGAGCAGTTCTTC
-,TRBV6-6,few,TRBJ1-6,CASSTGLAAPLHF,TGTGCCAGCAGTACAGGCTTGGCGGCACCCCTCCACTTT
-,TRBV5-4,few,TRBJ1-5,CASSLDGTSNQPQHF,TGTGCCAGCAGCTTGGACGGGACTAGCAATCAGCCCCAGCATTTT
-,TRBV20-1,-,TRBJ2-2,CSARGLSNTGELFF,TGCAGTGCTAGGGGCCTTTCGAACACCGGGGAGCTGTTTTTT
-,TRBV20-1,many,TRBJ1-5,CSAGGRISNQPQHF,TGCAGTGCGGGAGGAAGAATTAGCAATCAGCCCCAGCATTTT
TRBD1,TRBV10-3,few,TRBJ1-3,CAISGQGGGNTIYF,TGTGCCATCAGTGGACAGGGCGGAGGAAACACCATATATTTT
-,TRBV7-8,-,TRBJ2-2,CASSLGRGTGELFF,TGTGCCAGCAGCTTAGGTAGAGGCACCGGGGAGCTGTTTTTT
-,TRBV7-9,many,TRBJ2-1,CASSKQGTPDNEQFF,TGTGCCAGCAGCAAGCAGGGGACCCCTGACAATGAGCAGTTCTTC
-,TRBV4-2,many,TRBJ2-3,CASSQPDREPDTQYF,TGTGCCAGCAGCCAACCGGACCGGGAACCAGATACGCAGTATTTT
TRBD2,TRBV19,many,TRBJ2-7,CASSIEAGGPVEQYF,TGTGCCAGTAGTATAGAAGCGGGAGGGCCTGTCGAGCAGTACTTC
-,TRBV29-1,many,TRBJ2-6,CSVADSGANVLTF,TGCAGCGTTGCAGACTCTGGGGCCAACGTCCTGACTTTC
TRBD2,TRBV9,-,TRBJ2-1,CASSVWSGRTYNEQFF,TGTGCCAGCAGCGTATGGAGCGGGAGGACCTACAATGAGCAGTTCTTC
-,TRBV10-3,-,TRBJ1-1,CAISEPGPTEAFF,TGTGCCATCAGTGAGCCAGGGCCCACTGAAGCTTTCTTT
-,TRBV29-1,many,TRBJ1-1,CSVGENTEAFF,TGCAGCGTTGGAGAGAACACTGAAGCTTTCTTT
-,TRBV7-6,many,TRBJ2-2,CASSLGYAGPRTGELFF,TGTGCCAGCAGCTTAGGTTATGCGGGCCCGAGGACCGGGGAGCTGTTTTTT
TRBD1,TRBV12-3/TRBV12-4,-,TRBJ2-7,CASSLGDRGNEQYF,TGTGCCAGCAGTTTAGGGGACAGGGGGAACGAGCAGTACTTC
-,TRBV2,many,TRBJ1-4,CASSARDPRNNEKLFF,TGTGCCAGCAGTGCCCGGGACCCTCGCAACAATGAAAAACTGTTTTTT
-,TRBV19,few,TRBJ2-1,CASTERLSYNEQFF,TGTGCCAGTACGGAGCGACTCTCCTACAATGAGCAGTTCTTC
TRBD2,TRBV6-5,many,TRBJ2-1,CASKSGLARNEQFF,TGTGCCAGCAAATCGGGACTAGCCCGGAATGAGCAGTTCTTC
-,TRBV7-8,many,TRBJ2-7,CATSTGLSYEQYF,TGTGCCACCTCGACAGGACTTTCCTACGAGCAGTACTTC
-,TRBV9,few,TRBJ2-3,CASSVRTGTDTQYF,TGTGCCAGCAGCGTAAGAACAGGCACAGATACGCAGTATTTT
TRBD2,TRBV2,many,TRBJ2-3,CASNRLAGGTDTQYF,TGTGCCAGCAATCGACTAGCGGGGGGCACAGATACGCAGTATTTT
-,TRBV12-3/TRBV12-4,-,TRBJ2-1,CASSPLPGEQFF,TGTGCCAGCAGCCCATTACCCGGGGAGCAGTTCTTC
TRBD2,TRBV5-1,few,TRBJ2-1,CASSLGGRLAGARDNEQFF,TGCGCCAGCAGCCTCGGCGGAAGACTAGCGGGAGCAAGGGACAATGAGCAGTTCTTC
-,TRBV27,few,TRBJ1-1,CASSFQSASGGNTEAFF,TGTGCCAGCAGTTTTCAGAGCGCAAGCGGGGGGAACACTGAAGCTTTCTTT
-,TRBV6-5,many,TRBJ2-1,CASSYSVLGVLIF,TGTGCCAGCAGTTACTCGGTTCTCGGGGTGCTAATCTTC
-,TRBV21-1,few,TRBJ1-5,CASGRGTTQPQHF,TGTGCCAGCGGAAGAGGGACGACTCAGCCCCAGCATTTT
TRBD1,TRBV7-2,many,TRBJ2-7,CASSLMGQGYEQYF,TGTGCCAGCAGCTTAATGGGACAGGGTTACGAGCAGTACTTC
TRBD2,TRBV6-6,-,TRBJ2-1,CASSFLAGGDNEQFF,TGTGCCAGCAGTTTTTTAGCGGGAGGTGACAATGAGCAGTTCTTC
TRBD2,TRBV6-6,-,TRBJ2-1,CASSFPGGNGEQFF,TGTGCCAGCAGTTTCCCGGGAGGGAACGGTGAGCAGTTCTTC
TRBD2,TRBV18,-,TRBJ2-1,CASSPGTRTNEQFF,TGTGCCAGCTCGCCCGGGACTAGAACGAATGAGCAGTTCTTC
-,TRBV30,few,TRBJ2-3,CAWSVTSSDTQYF,TGTGCCTGGAGTGTGACTAGTTCAGATACGCAGTATTTT
-,TRBV6-5,many,TRBJ2-7,CASRPRGVYGYEQYF,TGTGCCAGCAGACCAAGGGGTGTCTACGGGTACGAGCAGTACTTC
TRBD2,TRBV10-1,-,TRBJ2-3,CASAPGLAGGSTDTQYF,TGCGCCAGCGCTCCGGGACTAGCGGGAGGAAGCACAGATACGCAGTATTTT
-,TRBV30,-,TRBJ1-5,CAWSVQISNQPQHF,TGTGCCTGGAGTGTACAGATTAGCAATCAGCCCCAGCATTTT
TRBD1,TRBV11-3,few,TRBJ2-1,CASSYNRGKSSYNEQFF,TGTGCCAGCAGCTATAACAGGGGGAAGAGCTCCTACAATGAGCAGTTCTTC
-,TRBV12-3/TRBV12-4,many,TRBJ2-5,CASTPGDQETQYF,TGTGCCAGCACTCCCGGGGATCAAGAGACCCAGTACTTC
-,TRBV7-2,few,TRBJ1-5,CASSLGVGQPQHF,TGTGCCAGCAGCTTAGGGGTAGGGCAGCCCCAGCATTTT
TRBD1,TRBV2,-,TRBJ2-6,CASSGLTGFFVTGANVLTF,TGTGCCAGCAGTGGCCTGACAGGGTTTTTCGTCACTGGGGCCAACGTCCTGACTTTC